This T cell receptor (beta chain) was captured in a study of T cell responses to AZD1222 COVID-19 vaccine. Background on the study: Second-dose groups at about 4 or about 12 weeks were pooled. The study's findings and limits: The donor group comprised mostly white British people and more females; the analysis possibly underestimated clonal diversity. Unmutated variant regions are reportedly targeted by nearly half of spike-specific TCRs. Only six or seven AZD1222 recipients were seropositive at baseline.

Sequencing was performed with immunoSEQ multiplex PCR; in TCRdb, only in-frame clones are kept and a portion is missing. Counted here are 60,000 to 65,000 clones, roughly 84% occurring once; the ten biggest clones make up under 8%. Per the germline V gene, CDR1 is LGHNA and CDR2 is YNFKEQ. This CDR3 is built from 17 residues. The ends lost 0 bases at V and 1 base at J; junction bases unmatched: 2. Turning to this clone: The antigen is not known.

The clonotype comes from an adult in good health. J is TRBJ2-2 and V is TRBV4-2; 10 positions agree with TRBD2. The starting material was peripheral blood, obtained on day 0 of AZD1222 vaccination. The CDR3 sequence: CASSQDLAGGNTGELFF. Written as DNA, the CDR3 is TGTGCCAGCAGCCAAGATTTAGCGGGGGGGAACACCGGGGAGCTGTTTTTT.